The subject of this entry is one TCR beta chain. This record comes from a study of T cell changes during pregnancy in multiple sclerosis. Trimming left V 3 bases short and J 5 bases short, with 14 bases between. The CDR3 length is 14 residues. Germline values: CDR1 SGHRS, CDR2 YFSETQ. Sequenced by immunoSEQ multiplex PCR; TCRdb stores in-frame clones only, minus some. The table shows about 40,000 clones, with 88% occurring only once. The sequence was collected from a female donor in good health, enrolled as a control in a pregnancy study. V gene TRBV5-1 combines with J gene TRBJ1-1; D possibly corresponds to TRBD1 (6 bases). The sequencing here drew on peripheral blood, taken in the first trimester of pregnancy. The CDR3 nucleotides are TGCGCCAGCAGCTGGGGACAAGGCTGGACTGAAGCTTTCTTT. It translates to CASSWGQGWTEAFF.